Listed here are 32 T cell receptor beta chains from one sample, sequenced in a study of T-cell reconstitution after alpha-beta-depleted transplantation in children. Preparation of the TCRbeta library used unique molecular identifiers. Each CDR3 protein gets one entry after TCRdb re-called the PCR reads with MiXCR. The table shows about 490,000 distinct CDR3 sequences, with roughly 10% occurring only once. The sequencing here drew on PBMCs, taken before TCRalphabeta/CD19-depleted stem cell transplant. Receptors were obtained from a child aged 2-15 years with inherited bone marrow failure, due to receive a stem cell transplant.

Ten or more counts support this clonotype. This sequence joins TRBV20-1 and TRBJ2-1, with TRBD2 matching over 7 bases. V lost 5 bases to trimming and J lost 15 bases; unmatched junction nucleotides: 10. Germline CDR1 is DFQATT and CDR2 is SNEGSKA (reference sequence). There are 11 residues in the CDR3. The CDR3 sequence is CSAASGMHLFF. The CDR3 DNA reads TGCAGTGCTGCAAGCGGGATGCATCTGTTCTTC.

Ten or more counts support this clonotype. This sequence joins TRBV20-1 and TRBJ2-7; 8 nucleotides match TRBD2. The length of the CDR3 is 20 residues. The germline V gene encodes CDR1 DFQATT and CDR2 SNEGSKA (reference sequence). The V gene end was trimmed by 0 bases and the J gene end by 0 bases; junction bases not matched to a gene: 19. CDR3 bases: TGCAGTGCTAGAGAATGGGTCGGGAGGGCCCCCCGAAAAAGCTCCTACGAGCAGTACTTC. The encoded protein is CSAREWVGRAPRKSSYEQYF.

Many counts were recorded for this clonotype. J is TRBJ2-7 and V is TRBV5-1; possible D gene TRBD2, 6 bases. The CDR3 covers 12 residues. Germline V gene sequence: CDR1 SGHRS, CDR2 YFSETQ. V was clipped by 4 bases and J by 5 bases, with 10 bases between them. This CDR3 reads CASSRDWDEQYF. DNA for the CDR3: TGCGCCAGCAGCAGGGACTGGGACGAGCAGTACTTC.

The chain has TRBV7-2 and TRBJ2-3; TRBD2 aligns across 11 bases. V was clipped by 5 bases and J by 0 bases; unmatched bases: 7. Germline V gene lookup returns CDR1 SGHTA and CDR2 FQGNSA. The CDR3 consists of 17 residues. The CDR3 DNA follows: TGTGCCAGCAGCAGAAGGGGACTAGCGGCGAGCACAGATACGCAGTATTTT. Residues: CASSRRGLAASTDTQYF.

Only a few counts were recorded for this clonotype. Here the CDR3 DNA reads TGTGCCAGCAGTTTCCCTCGGGTGGGCAGGGATGGTAGCGGGAGGGTCTACAATGAGCAGTTCTTC. This codes for CASSFPRVGRDGSGRVYNEQFF. This chain uses TRBV12-3 or TRBV12-4 with TRBJ2-1, with TRBD2 matching over 11 bases. The V gene end was trimmed by 3 bases and the J gene end by 3 bases; junction bases not matched to a gene: 22. The CDR3 totals 22 residues.

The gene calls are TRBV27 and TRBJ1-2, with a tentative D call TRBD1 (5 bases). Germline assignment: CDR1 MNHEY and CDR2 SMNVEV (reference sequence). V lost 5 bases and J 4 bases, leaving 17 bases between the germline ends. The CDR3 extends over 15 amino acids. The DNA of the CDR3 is TGTGCCAGCAGTGCCGGGACCGGAGTAATCTATGGCTACACCTTC. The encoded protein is CASSAGTGVIYGYTF.

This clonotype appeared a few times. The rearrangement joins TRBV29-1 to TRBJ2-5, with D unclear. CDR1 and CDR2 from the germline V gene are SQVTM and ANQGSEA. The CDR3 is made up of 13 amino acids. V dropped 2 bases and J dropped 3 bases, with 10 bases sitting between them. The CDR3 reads CSVEISEKETQYF. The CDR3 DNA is TGCAGCGTTGAAATCTCGGAGAAAGAGACCCAGTACTTC.

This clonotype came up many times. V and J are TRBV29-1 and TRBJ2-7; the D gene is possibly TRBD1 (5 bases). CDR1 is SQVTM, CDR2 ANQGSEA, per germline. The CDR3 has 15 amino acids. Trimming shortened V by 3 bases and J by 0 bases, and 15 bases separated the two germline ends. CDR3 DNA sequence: TGCAGCGTTGAGATACTGGCAGGGTTCTCCTACGAGCAGTACTTC. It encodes CSVEILAGFSYEQYF.

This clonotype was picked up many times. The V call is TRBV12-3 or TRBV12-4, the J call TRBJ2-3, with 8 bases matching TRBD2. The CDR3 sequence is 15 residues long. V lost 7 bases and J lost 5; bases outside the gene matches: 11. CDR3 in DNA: TGTGCCAGCACCCCGCGCGGGAGGAGGGGAGATACGCAGTATTTT. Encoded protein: CASTPRGRRGDTQYF.

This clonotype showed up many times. CDR3 sequence reads: CASSPTGRYYGYTF. CDR3 sequence (DNA): TGTGCCAGCAGTCCCACAGGGCGTTACTATGGCTACACCTTC. This chain uses TRBV27 with TRBJ1-2, with a possible D match to TRBD1 (6 bases). V was trimmed by 5 bases and J by 3 bases, leaving 13 bases between them. This CDR3 has 14 residues. From germline, CDR1 is MNHEY and CDR2 SMNVEV (reference sequence).

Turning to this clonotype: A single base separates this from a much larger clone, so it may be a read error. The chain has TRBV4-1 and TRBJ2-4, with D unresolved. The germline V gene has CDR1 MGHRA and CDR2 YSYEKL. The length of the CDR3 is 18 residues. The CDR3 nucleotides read TGCTCCAGCAGCCAAGAGTTGGTAGACTTACTAGCCAAAAACATTCAGTACTTC. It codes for CSSSQELVDLLAKNIQYF.

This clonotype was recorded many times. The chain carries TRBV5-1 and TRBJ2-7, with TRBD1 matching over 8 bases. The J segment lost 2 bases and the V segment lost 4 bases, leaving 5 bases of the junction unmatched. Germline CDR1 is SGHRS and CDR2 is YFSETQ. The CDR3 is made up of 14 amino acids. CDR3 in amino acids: CASSRQGSPYEQYF. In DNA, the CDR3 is TGCGCCAGCAGCCGACAGGGGAGTCCCTACGAGCAGTACTTC.

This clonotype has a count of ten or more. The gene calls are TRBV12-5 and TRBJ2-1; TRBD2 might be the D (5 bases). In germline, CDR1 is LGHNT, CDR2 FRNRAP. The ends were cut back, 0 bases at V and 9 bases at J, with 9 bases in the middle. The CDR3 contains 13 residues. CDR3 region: CASGLVLGSEQFF. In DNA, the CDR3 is TGTGCTAGTGGTTTGGTACTGGGGAGTGAGCAGTTCTTC.

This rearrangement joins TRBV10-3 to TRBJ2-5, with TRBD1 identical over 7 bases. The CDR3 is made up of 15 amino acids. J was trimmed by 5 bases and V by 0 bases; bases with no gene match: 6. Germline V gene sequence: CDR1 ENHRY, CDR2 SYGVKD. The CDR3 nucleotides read TGTGCCATCAGTGAGTCGGGCAGGGGGTATGAGACCCAGTACTTC. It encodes CAISESGRGYETQYF.

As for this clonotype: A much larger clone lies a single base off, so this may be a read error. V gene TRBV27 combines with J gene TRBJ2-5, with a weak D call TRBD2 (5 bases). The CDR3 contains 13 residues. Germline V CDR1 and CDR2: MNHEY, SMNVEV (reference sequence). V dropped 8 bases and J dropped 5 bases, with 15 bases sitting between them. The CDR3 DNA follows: TGTGCCAGCGGACTGAGGAGCAGGGAGACCCAGTACTTC. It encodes CASGLRSRETQYF.

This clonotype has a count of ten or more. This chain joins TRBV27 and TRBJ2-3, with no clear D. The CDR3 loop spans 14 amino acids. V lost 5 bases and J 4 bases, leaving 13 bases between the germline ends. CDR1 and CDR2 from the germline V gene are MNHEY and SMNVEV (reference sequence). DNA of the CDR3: TGTGCCAGCAGTGCATCGCGTGTGGCAGATACGCAGTATTTT. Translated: CASSASRVADTQYF.

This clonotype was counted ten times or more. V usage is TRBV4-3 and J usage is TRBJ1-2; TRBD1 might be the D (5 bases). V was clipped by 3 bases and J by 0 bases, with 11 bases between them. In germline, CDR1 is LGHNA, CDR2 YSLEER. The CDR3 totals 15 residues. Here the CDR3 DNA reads TGCGCCAGCAGCCACCCCGGGGGAGCTAACTATGGCTACACCTTC. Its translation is CASSHPGGANYGYTF.

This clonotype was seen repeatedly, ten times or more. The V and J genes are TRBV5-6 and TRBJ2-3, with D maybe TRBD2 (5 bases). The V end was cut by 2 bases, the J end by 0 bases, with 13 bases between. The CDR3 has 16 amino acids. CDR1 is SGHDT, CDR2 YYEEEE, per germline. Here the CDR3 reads CASSFGLPTSTDTQYF. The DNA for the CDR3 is TGTGCCAGCAGCTTCGGACTTCCTACTAGCACAGATACGCAGTATTTT.

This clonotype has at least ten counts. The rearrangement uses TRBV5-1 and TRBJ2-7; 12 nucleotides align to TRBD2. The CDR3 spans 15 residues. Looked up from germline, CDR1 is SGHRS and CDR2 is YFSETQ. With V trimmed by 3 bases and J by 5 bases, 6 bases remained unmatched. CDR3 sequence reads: CASSSLAGGPDEQYF. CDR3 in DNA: TGCGCCAGCAGCTCCCTAGCGGGAGGGCCAGACGAGCAGTACTTC.

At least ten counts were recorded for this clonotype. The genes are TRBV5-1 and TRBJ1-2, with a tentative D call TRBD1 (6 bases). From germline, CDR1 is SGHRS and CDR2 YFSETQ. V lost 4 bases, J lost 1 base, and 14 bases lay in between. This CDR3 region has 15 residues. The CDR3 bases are TGCGCCAGCAGCCCGGGAGACAGGCTTAACTATGGCTACACCTTC. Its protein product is CASSPGDRLNYGYTF.

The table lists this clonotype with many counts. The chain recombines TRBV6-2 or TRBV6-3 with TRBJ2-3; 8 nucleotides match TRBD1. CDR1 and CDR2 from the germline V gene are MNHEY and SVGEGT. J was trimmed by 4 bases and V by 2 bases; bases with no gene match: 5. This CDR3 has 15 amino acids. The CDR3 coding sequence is TGTGCCAGCAGTTACGAGGACAGGGCCCCAGATACGCAGTATTTT. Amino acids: CASSYEDRAPDTQYF.

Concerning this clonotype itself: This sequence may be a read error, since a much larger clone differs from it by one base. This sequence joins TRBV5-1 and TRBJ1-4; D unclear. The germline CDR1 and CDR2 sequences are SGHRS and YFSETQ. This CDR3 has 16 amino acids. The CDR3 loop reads CASSLFPGVTNEKLIF. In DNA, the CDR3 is TGCGCCAGCAGCTTGTTCCCAGGAGTAACTAATGAAAAACTGATTTTT.

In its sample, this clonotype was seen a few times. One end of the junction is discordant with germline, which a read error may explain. As DNA, the CDR3 is TGTGCCGGCAGCTCGGGACTCTACAATGAGCAGTTCTTC. Translating gives CAGSSGLYNEQFF. The chain combines TRBV7-9 with TRBJ2-1, with D maybe TRBD2 (6 bases). The CDR3 extends over 13 amino acids. The germline CDR1 and CDR2 sequences are SEHNR and FQNEAQ (reference sequence).

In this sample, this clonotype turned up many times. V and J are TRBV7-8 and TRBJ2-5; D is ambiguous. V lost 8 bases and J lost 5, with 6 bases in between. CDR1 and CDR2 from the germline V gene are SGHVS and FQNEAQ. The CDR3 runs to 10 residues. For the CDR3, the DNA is TGTGCCAGCTATAGGGAGACCCAGTACTTC. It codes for CASYRETQYF.

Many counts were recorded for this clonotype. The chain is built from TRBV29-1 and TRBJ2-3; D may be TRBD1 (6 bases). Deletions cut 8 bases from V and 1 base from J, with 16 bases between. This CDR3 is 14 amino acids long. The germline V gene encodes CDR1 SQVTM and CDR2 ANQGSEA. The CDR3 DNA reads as TGCAGCATAGGGGGATGGCCTCGCACAGATACGCAGTATTTT. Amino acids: CSIGGWPRTDTQYF.

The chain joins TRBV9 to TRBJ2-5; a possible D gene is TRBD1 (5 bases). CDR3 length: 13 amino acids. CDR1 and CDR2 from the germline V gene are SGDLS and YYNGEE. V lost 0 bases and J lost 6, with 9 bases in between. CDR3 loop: CASSVAQGKTQYF. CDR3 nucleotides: TGTGCCAGCAGCGTAGCCCAGGGCAAGACCCAGTACTTC.

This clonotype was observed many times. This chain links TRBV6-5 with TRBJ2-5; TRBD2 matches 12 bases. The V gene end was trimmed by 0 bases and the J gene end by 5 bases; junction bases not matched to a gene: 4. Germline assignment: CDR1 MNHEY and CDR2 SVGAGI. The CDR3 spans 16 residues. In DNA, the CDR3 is TGTGCCAGCAGTTACTCGACTAGCGGGAGTAGCGAGACCCAGTACTTC. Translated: CASSYSTSGSSETQYF.

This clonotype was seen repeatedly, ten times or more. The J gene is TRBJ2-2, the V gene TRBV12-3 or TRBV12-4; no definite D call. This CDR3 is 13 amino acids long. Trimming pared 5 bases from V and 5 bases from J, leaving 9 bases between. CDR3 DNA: TGTGCCAGCAGTCCAAGCGCGACCGGGGAGCTGTTTTTT. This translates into CASSPSATGELFF.

CDR3 sequence (DNA): TGTGCCAGCAGTGGCGGAGGGAACACAGATACGCAGTATTTT. Its protein is CASSGGGNTDTQYF. V usage is TRBV12-3 or TRBV12-4 and J usage is TRBJ2-3, with D tentatively TRBD2 (6 bases). V lost 5 bases and J lost 2, with 11 bases in between. The CDR3 covers 14 residues.

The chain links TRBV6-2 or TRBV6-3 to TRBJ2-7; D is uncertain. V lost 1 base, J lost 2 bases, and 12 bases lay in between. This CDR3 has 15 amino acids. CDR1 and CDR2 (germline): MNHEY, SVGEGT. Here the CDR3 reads CASSYFWQDPYEQYF. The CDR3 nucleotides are TGTGCCAGCAGTTACTTCTGGCAGGATCCCTACGAGCAGTACTTC.

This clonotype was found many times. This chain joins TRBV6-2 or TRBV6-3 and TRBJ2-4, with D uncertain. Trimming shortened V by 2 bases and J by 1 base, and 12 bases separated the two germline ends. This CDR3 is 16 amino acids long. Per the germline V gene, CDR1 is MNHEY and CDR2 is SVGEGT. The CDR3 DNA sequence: TGTGCCAGCAGTTACGGAAGGGAAGTTGCCAAAAACATTCAGTACTTC. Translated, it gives CASSYGREVAKNIQYF.

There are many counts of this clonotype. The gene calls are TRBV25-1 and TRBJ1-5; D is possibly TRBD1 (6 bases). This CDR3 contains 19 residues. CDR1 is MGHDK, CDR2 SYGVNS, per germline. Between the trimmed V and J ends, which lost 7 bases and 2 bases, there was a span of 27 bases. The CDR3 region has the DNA TGTGCCAGCAACGGAGAGGGGCAAGGAGGGGGAATGCGCAATCAGCCCCAGCATTTT. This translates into CASNGEGQGGGMRNQPQHF.